This T cell receptor beta chain comes out of a study of cytomegalovirus exposure and HLA in healthy donors. This clone turned up a few times. The antigen is undetermined. Trimming took 4 bases from V and 8 from J, leaving 8 bases between them. This CDR3 has 10 amino acids. The germline CDR1 and CDR2 sequences are SQVTM and ANQGSEA. Study outcomes and limitations: TCR association rates varied by HLA locus in a later analysis, with DRB1 highest and HLA-C lowest.

Primers for the PCR totalled 60 Vbeta and 13 Jbeta. Here immunoSEQ multiplex PCR was the method, and the copy in TCRdb shows in-frame clones only, minus some. The top ten clones hold 1% of a sample with 150,000 to 200,000 clones, about four fifths of them seen once. The rearrangement uses TRBV29-1 and TRBJ1-1; D is ambiguous. The TCR was taken from a woman aged 45-65 years in good health and CMV-seropositive. The specimen was PBMCs. The CDR3 DNA follows: TGCAGCGTTGGTGGACTCGAAGCTTTCTTT. Encoded protein: CSVGGLEAFF.